This entry lists 4 T cell receptor beta chains sequenced from one sample in a study of blood T cell repertoires in COVID-19 (dated by TCRdb to between 2020 and 2021). Library preparation was by the immunoSEQ multiplex PCR assay. The table comes from immuneACCESS by way of TCRdb, which keeps in-frame sequences with V and J called. Part of the clones is missing from these tables; in studies checked, under half for an unresolved V gene and the rest for unknown reasons. The sample includes more than 150,000 clones, with around 90% observed a single time. The biggest ten clones account for approximately 2.1% of the sample. The sequenced sample was PBMCs or T cells enriched from blood (not recorded which). Receptors originate from a woman in her thirties who had recovered from COVID-19.

The genes are TRBV5-1 and TRBJ2-2; a possible D gene is TRBD2 (5 bases). This CDR3 region has 16 residues. Looked up from germline, CDR1 is SGHRS and CDR2 is YFSETQ. Trimming pared 1 base from V and 4 bases from J, leaving 14 bases between. The CDR3 sequence is CASSLSGSPGTGELFF. The CDR3 nucleotides read TGCGCCAGCAGCTTGTCGGGGTCCCCGGGCACCGGGGAGCTGTTTTTT.

This clone has only a few counts. The chain uses TRBV12-3 or TRBV12-4 and TRBJ1-1; no reliable D call. The CDR3 is made up of 13 amino acids. Between the trimmed V and J ends, which lost 3 bases and 0 bases, there was a span of 5 bases. CDR3 amino acids: CASSLSMNTEAFF. CDR3 coding DNA: TGTGCCAGCAGTTTGTCCATGAACACTGAAGCTTTCTTT.

The chain couples TRBV6-5 to TRBJ2-7, with a weak D call TRBD1 (5 bases). V was shortened by 8 bases and J by 5 bases, with 16 bases between the two germline ends. Germline V CDR1 and CDR2: MNHEY, SVGAGI. This CDR3 region has 13 residues. CDR3 in amino acids: CASFAGRRNEQYF. CDR3 nucleotide sequence: TGTGCCAGCTTCGCAGGGCGCAGGAACGAGCAGTACTTC.

In nucleotides, the CDR3 is TGTGCCTGGAGTTACGACAGGGGTCGATCCTACTACGAGCAGTACTTC. This translates into CAWSYDRGRSYYEQYF. The rearrangement joins TRBV30 to TRBJ2-7; TRBD1 matches 8 bases. Germline V gives CDR1 GTSNPN, CDR2 SVGIG (reference sequence). The CDR3 covers 16 residues. V shed 2 bases and J 3 bases; nucleotides not matched to a gene: 12.